The TCR beta chain described here comes from a study of blood T cell repertoires in COVID-19. The wider study: T cells, B-cell-depleted T cells, or PBMCs provided the cDNA or gDNA that served as material.

In the study's own analysis: For nucleated cells, counts were estimated from reference gene primer amplification. Here immunoSEQ multiplex PCR was the method, and the copy in TCRdb shows in-frame clones only, minus some. Clonal size and the V and J genes are those of that table, whereas D and trimming came from the DNA. This table has some 150,000 clones, about four fifths appearing once. Germline V gene data show CDR1 as LNHDA and CDR2 as SQIVND (reference sequence). The CDR3 runs 13 residues. V shed 5 bases and J shed 7 bases, with 12 bases lying between them. Sequencing was carried out using peripheral blood. The clonotype originates from a human donor with acute or convalescent COVID-19. The donor label of this sample is uncertain. This chain uses TRBV19 with TRBJ2-1, with TRBD2 as a possible D gene (6 bases). CDR3 residues: CASSRTAGNEQFF. The CDR3 DNA reads as TGTGCCAGTAGTCGGACGGCGGGGAATGAGCAGTTCTTC.